This T cell receptor beta chain stems from a study of blood T cell repertoires in COVID-19. The table came from immunoSEQ multiplex PCR; TCRdb's copy has only in-frame clones and leaves some out. The table has approximately 150,000 clones, around 87% seen once; the top ten hold roughly 37%. The CDR3 is made up of 15 amino acids. Per the germline V gene, CDR1 is SGHVS and CDR2 is FNYEAQ. The trim removed 2 bases at V and 3 bases at J, leaving 4 bases unmatched. The V and J genes are TRBV7-6 and TRBJ1-5; 7 nucleotides align to TRBD1. The sample taken for sequencing was peripheral blood. The receptor was derived from a man in his fifties who had recovered from COVID-19. The CDR3, as DNA: TGTGCCAGCAGCTTATCCACAGGGGCCAATCAGCCCCAGCATTTT. It translates to CASSLSTGANQPQHF.